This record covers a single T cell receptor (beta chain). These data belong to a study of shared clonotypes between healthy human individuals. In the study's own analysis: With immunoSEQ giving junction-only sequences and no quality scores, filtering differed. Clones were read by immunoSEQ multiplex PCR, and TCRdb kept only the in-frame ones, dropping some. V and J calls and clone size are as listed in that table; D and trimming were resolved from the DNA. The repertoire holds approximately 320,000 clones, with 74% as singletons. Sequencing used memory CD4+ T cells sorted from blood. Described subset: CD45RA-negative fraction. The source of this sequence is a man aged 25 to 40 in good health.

The chain's CDR3 is CASRGVAGAGELFF. In nucleotides, the CDR3 is TGCGCCAGCAGGGGGGTAGCGGGAGCCGGGGAGCTGTTTTTT. This rearrangement joins TRBV10-2 to TRBJ2-2; 9 bases agree with TRBD2. V shed 6 bases and J 6 bases; nucleotides not matched to a gene: 5. Germline V gene data show CDR1 as WSHSY and CDR2 as SAAADI. CDR3 length equals 14 residues.